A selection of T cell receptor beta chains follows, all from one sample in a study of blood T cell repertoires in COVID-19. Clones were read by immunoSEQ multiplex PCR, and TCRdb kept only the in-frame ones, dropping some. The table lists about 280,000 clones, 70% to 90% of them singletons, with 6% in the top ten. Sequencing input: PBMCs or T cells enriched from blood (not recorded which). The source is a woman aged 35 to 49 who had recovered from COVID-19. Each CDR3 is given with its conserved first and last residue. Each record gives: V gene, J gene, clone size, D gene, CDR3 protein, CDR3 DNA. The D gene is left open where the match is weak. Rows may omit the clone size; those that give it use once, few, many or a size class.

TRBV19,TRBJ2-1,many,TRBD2,CASGTSGKDEQFF,TGTGCCAGTGGGACTAGCGGGAAGGATGAGCAGTTCTTC
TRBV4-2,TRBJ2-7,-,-,CASSPSGESPIPQYF,TGTGCCAGCAGCCCATCTGGGGAGTCGCCCATTCCACAGTACTTC
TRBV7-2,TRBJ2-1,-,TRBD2,CASSFEAGGPSSYNEQFF,TGTGCCAGCAGCTTTGAAGCGGGAGGGCCGAGCTCCTACAATGAGCAGTTCTTC
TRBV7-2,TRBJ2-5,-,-,CASSLGGWGSQETQYF,TGTGCCAGCAGCTTAGGTGGTTGGGGCAGCCAAGAGACCCAGTACTTC
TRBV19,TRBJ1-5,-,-,CASSIFGEGNQPQHF,TGTGCCAGTAGTATCTTCGGGGAAGGCAATCAGCCCCAGCATTTT
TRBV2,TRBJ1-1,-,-,CASTMGHYSEAFF,TGTGCCAGCACTATGGGACACTACTCTGAAGCTTTCTTT
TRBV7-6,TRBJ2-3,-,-,CASSSVMGPATDTQYF,TGTGCCAGCAGCTCCGTTATGGGGCCAGCCACAGATACGCAGTATTTT
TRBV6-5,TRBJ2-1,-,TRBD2,CATRGAGGKRDEQFF,TGTGCCACCCGGGGGGCGGGAGGGAAAAGGGATGAGCAGTTCTTC
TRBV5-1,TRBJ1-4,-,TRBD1,CASSLVGTGSYEKLFF,TGCGCCAGCAGCTTGGTTGGGACAGGGTCTTATGAAAAACTGTTTTTT
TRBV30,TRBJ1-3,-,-,CAWSVLEQAGNTIYF,TGTGCCTGGAGTGTACTGGAACAGGCTGGAAACACCATATATTTT
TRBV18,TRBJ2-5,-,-,CASSMGLLARETQYF,TGTGCCAGCTCTATGGGACTCCTAGCGAGGGAGACCCAGTACTTC
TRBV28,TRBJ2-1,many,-,CASSPSDYEQFF,TGTGCCAGCAGCCCCTCGGACTATGAGCAGTTCTTC
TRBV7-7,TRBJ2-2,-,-,CASSLGTGATGELFF,TGTGCTAGCAGCTTGGGGACGGGAGCCACCGGGGAGCTGTTTTTT
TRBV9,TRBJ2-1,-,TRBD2,CASSAGLAYNEQFF,TGTGCCAGCAGCGCGGGACTAGCGTACAATGAGCAGTTCTTC
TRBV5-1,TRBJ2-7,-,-,CASSLDSLSYEQYF,TGCGCCAGCAGCTTGGACAGCCTCTCCTACGAGCAGTACTTC
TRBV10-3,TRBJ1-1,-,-,CAISAGGATGTEAFF,TGTGCCATCAGTGCCGGGGGGGCGACAGGCACTGAAGCTTTCTTT